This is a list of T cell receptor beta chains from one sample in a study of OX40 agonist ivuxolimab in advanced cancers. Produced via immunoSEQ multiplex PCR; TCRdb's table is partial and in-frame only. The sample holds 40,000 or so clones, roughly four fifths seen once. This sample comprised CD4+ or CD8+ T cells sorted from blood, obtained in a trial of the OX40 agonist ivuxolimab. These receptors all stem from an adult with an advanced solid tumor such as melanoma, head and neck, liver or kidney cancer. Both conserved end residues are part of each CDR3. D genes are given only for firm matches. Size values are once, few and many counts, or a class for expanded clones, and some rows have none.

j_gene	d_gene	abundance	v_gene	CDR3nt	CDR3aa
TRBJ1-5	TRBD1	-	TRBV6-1	TGTGCCGGCGGGACAGCGAAAGATCAGCCCCAGCATTTT	CAGGTAKDQPQHF
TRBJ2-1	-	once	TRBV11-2	TGTGCCAGCAGCTTATCCCCTATCAATGAGCAGTTCTTC	CASSLSPINEQFF
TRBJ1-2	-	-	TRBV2	TGTGCCAGCAGGGACACCAATAACTATGGCTACACCTTC	CASRDTNNYGYTF
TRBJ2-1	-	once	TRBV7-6	TGTGCCAGCAGCTTAGGGGACTACAATGAGCAGTTCTTC	CASSLGDYNEQFF
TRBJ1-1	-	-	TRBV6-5	TGTGCCAGCAGTTACCCGAACACTGAAGCTTTCTTT	CASSYPNTEAFF
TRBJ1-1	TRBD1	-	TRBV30	TGTGCCTGGATTGATCAGGGGGGGGCCGTGCGAGCTTTCTTT	CAWIDQGGAVRAFF
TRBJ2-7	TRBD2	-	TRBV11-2	TGTGCCAGCAGTTCGAGCGGGAGTTACTACGAGCAGTACTTC	CASSSSGSYYEQYF
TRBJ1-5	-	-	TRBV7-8	TGTGCCAGCAGCTTAAGGGATCTCAATCAGCCCCAGCATTTT	CASSLRDLNQPQHF
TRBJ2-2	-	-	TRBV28	TGTGCCAGCGTTACTAGATTGGCTTCGGGCGGGGAGCTGTTTTTT	CASVTRLASGGELFF
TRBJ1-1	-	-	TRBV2	TGTGCCAGCAGGGTCCGCATGAACACTGAAGCTTTCTTT	CASRVRMNTEAFF
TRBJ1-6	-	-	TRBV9	TGTGCCAGCAGCGTAGCCAGGGAAGGTTCACCCCTCCACTTT	CASSVAREGSPLHF
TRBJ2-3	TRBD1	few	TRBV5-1	TGCGCCAGCCTCGGACAGGCCGATACGCAGTATTTT	CASLGQADTQYF
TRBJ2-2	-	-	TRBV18	TGTGCCAGCTCAAGCCAGAAGAACACCGGGGAGCTGTTTTTT	CASSSQKNTGELFF
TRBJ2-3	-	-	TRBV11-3	TGTGCCAGCAGCACAAGCGGAACAGATACGCAGTATTTT	CASSTSGTDTQYF
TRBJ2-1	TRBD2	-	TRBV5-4	TGTGCCAGCAGCTTGGGCATAGCGGGAGCGGGCAATGAGCAGTTCTTC	CASSLGIAGAGNEQFF
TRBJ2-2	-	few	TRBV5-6	TGTGCCAGCAGCTTGTTGCAGGGGAGTCGTGCCGGGGAGCTGTTTTTT	CASSLLQGSRAGELFF
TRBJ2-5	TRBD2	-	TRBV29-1	TGCAGCGACCTGACTAGCCTCCGGGAGACCCAGTACTTC	CSDLTSLRETQYF
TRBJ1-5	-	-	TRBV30	TGTGCCTGGAGCGACGATTTTAATCAGCCCCAGCATTTT	CAWSDDFNQPQHF
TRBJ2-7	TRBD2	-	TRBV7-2	TGTGCCAGCAGCTTAGCAAACCTAGCGGGTTTATACGAGCAGTACTTC	CASSLANLAGLYEQYF
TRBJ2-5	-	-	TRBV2	TGTGCCAGCAGGGGAGGACAGTCAAAAGAGACCCAGTACTTC	CASRGGQSKETQYF